This is a list of T cell receptor beta chains from one sample in a study of blood T cell repertoires in COVID-19. Here immunoSEQ multiplex PCR was the method, and the copy in TCRdb shows in-frame clones only, minus some. The data show 200,000 to 250,000 clones, approximately 84% seen once. Sequencing was performed on peripheral blood. These receptors were taken from a woman in her fifties or sixties with acute or convalescent COVID-19. CDR3s include the opening cysteine and the closing phenylalanine or tryptophan. A D gene is named only where the DNA matches it firmly. Rows may omit the clone size; those that give it use once, few, many or a size class.

clone size: once
J gene: TRBJ2-3
V gene: TRBV25-1
D gene: NA
CDR3 protein: CASSSRTDTQYF
CDR3 DNA: TGTGCCAGCAGTAGCCGCACAGATACGCAGTATTTT

clone size: NA
J gene: TRBJ2-5
V gene: TRBV9
D gene: NA
CDR3 protein: CASSPRPDRPQETQYF
CDR3 DNA: TGTGCCAGCTCCCCCCGGCCAGACAGGCCCCAAGAGACCCAGTACTTC

clone size: few
J gene: TRBJ2-7
V gene: TRBV7-2
D gene: TRBD2
CDR3 protein: CASSPFTGGGYEQYF
CDR3 DNA: TGTGCCAGCAGCCCTTTCACCGGCGGGGGTTACGAGCAGTACTTC

clone size: once
J gene: TRBJ1-4
V gene: TRBV7-9
D gene: TRBD1
CDR3 protein: CASSPGQGLEKLFF
CDR3 DNA: TGTGCCAGCAGCCCGGGACAGGGGTTAGAAAAACTGTTTTTT

clone size: NA
J gene: TRBJ1-4
V gene: TRBV4-1
D gene: NA
CDR3 protein: CASSHAKTGNNEKLFF
CDR3 DNA: TGCGCCAGCAGCCATGCTAAAACAGGGAATAATGAAAAACTGTTTTTT

clone size: NA
J gene: TRBJ1-2
V gene: TRBV27
D gene: NA
CDR3 protein: CASSLNVSRQFLRYGYTF
CDR3 DNA: TGTGCCAGCAGTTTAAACGTGTCGCGGCAGTTCTTAAGGTATGGCTACACCTTC

clone size: NA
J gene: TRBJ2-3
V gene: TRBV7-3
D gene: TRBD2
CDR3 protein: CASSGGGHTDTQYF
CDR3 DNA: TGTGCCAGCAGCGGCGGGGGGCACACAGATACGCAGTATTTT

clone size: few
J gene: TRBJ1-1
V gene: TRBV7-8
D gene: NA
CDR3 protein: CASSVTGVNTEAFF
CDR3 DNA: TGTGCCAGCAGCGTGACAGGTGTTAACACTGAAGCTTTCTTT

clone size: NA
J gene: TRBJ2-1
V gene: TRBV4-3
D gene: NA
CDR3 protein: CASSQGSTYGEQFF
CDR3 DNA: TGCGCCAGCAGCCAAGGCTCAACCTACGGTGAGCAGTTCTTC

clone size: NA
J gene: TRBJ2-5
V gene: TRBV7-2
D gene: NA
CDR3 protein: CASRRPGGQETQYF
CDR3 DNA: TGTGCCAGCAGACGTCCCGGGGGCCAAGAGACCCAGTACTTC

clone size: NA
J gene: TRBJ2-5
V gene: TRBV7-2
D gene: TRBD1
CDR3 protein: CASSLTGWETQYF
CDR3 DNA: TGTGCCAGCAGCTTGACAGGGTGGGAGACCCAGTACTTC

clone size: NA
J gene: TRBJ1-2
V gene: TRBV3-1/TRBV3-2
D gene: NA
CDR3 protein: CASSQLDSLYGYTF
CDR3 DNA: TGTGCCAGCAGCCAGCTGGACAGCCTATATGGCTACACCTTC

clone size: NA
J gene: TRBJ1-1
V gene: TRBV3-1/TRBV3-2
D gene: NA
CDR3 protein: CASSQAGFNTEAFF
CDR3 DNA: TGTGCCAGCAGCCAGGCAGGCTTCAACACTGAAGCTTTCTTT

clone size: NA
J gene: TRBJ1-1
V gene: TRBV24-1
D gene: NA
CDR3 protein: CATRDRLNTEAFF
CDR3 DNA: TGTGCCACCAGGGACAGACTGAACACTGAAGCTTTCTTT

clone size: NA
J gene: TRBJ1-3
V gene: TRBV6-5
D gene: NA
CDR3 protein: CAQPGGGNSGNTIYF
CDR3 DNA: TGTGCCCAACCCGGGGGGGGAAACTCTGGAAACACCATATATTTT

clone size: NA
J gene: TRBJ2-1
V gene: TRBV5-1
D gene: NA
CDR3 protein: CASSRGGQIYNEQFF
CDR3 DNA: TGCGCCAGCAGCCGGGGGGGACAGATCTACAATGAGCAGTTCTTC

clone size: NA
J gene: TRBJ2-1
V gene: TRBV29-1
D gene: NA
CDR3 protein: CSATGNPSNEQFF
CDR3 DNA: TGCAGCGCGACGGGAAACCCTTCCAATGAGCAGTTCTTC

clone size: NA
J gene: TRBJ1-5
V gene: TRBV10-3
D gene: NA
CDR3 protein: CAISADNRFNAAF
CDR3 DNA: TGTGCCATCAGTGCTGACAACAGGTTCAACGCAGCCTTT

clone size: few
J gene: TRBJ2-3
V gene: TRBV27
D gene: TRBD2
CDR3 protein: CASSFQRGEFSTDTQYF
CDR3 DNA: TGTGCCAGCAGTTTTCAGCGGGGGGAATTTAGCACAGATACGCAGTATTTT

clone size: NA
J gene: TRBJ1-2
V gene: TRBV14
D gene: NA
CDR3 protein: CASSPRQHYGYTF
CDR3 DNA: TGTGCCAGCAGCCCTCGACAGCACTATGGCTACACCTTC

clone size: NA
J gene: TRBJ1-1
V gene: TRBV18
D gene: NA
CDR3 protein: CASSPIPTSPNTEAFF
CDR3 DNA: TGTGCCAGCTCACCTATACCGACATCTCCGAACACTGAAGCTTTCTTT

clone size: NA
J gene: TRBJ2-5
V gene: TRBV5-1
D gene: NA
CDR3 protein: CASSRGAEETQYF
CDR3 DNA: TGCGCCAGCAGCCGGGGGGCCGAAGAGACCCAGTACTTC

clone size: few
J gene: TRBJ2-7
V gene: TRBV4-1
D gene: NA
CDR3 protein: CASSQVDGGLTYEQYF
CDR3 DNA: TGCGCCAGCAGCCAAGTAGACGGGGGACTCACCTACGAGCAGTACTTC

clone size: few
J gene: TRBJ1-1
V gene: TRBV30
D gene: NA
CDR3 protein: CAWSVDSGGARTFF
CDR3 DNA: TGTGCCTGGAGTGTCGACTCAGGAGGGGCTCGGACTTTCTTT

clone size: NA
J gene: TRBJ2-7
V gene: TRBV7-6
D gene: TRBD2
CDR3 protein: CASSPDRLAGRYEQYF
CDR3 DNA: TGTGCCAGCAGCCCGGACAGACTAGCGGGGAGGTACGAGCAGTACTTC

clone size: NA
J gene: TRBJ2-3
V gene: TRBV30
D gene: NA
CDR3 protein: CAWTPHEDTQYF
CDR3 DNA: TGTGCCTGGACGCCCCACGAGGATACGCAGTATTTT

clone size: NA
J gene: TRBJ1-4
V gene: TRBV6-5
D gene: NA
CDR3 protein: CASSRGNEKLFF
CDR3 DNA: TGTGCCAGCAGCCGGGGAAATGAAAAACTGTTTTTT

clone size: NA
J gene: TRBJ2-7
V gene: TRBV11-2
D gene: NA
CDR3 protein: CASSLGQGREQYF
CDR3 DNA: TGTGCCAGCAGCTTAGGGCAGGGTCGGGAGCAGTACTTC

clone size: NA
J gene: TRBJ1-1
V gene: TRBV5-1
D gene: NA
CDR3 protein: CASRAAGYTEAFF
CDR3 DNA: TGCGCCAGCCGCGCAGCGGGGTACACTGAAGCTTTCTTT

clone size: NA
J gene: TRBJ1-3
V gene: TRBV2
D gene: NA
CDR3 protein: CASRLETTGNTIYF
CDR3 DNA: TGTGCCAGCAGACTTGAAACCACTGGAAACACCATATATTTT

clone size: NA
J gene: TRBJ2-7
V gene: TRBV25-1
D gene: NA
CDR3 protein: CASSRRGYEQYF
CDR3 DNA: TGTGCCAGCAGCCGTAGGGGTTACGAGCAGTACTTC

clone size: NA
J gene: TRBJ2-7
V gene: TRBV5-1
D gene: TRBD1
CDR3 protein: CASSLGTGEPLQYF
CDR3 DNA: TGCGCCAGCAGCTTGGGGACAGGGGAGCCGTTGCAGTACTTC

clone size: once
J gene: TRBJ1-3
V gene: TRBV6-5
D gene: NA
CDR3 protein: CASSPTATSGNTIYF
CDR3 DNA: TGTGCCAGCAGCCCCACAGCTACCTCTGGAAACACCATATATTTT

clone size: once
J gene: TRBJ1-2
V gene: TRBV5-1
D gene: NA
CDR3 protein: CASSFVLGQTNYGYTF
CDR3 DNA: TGCGCCAGCAGCTTTGTTTTGGGCCAGACGAACTATGGCTACACCTTC

clone size: NA
J gene: TRBJ1-3
V gene: TRBV14
D gene: NA
CDR3 protein: CASSQETGSGNTIYF
CDR3 DNA: TGTGCCAGCAGCCAAGAAACAGGGAGCGGAAACACCATATATTTT

clone size: NA
J gene: TRBJ1-1
V gene: TRBV7-2
D gene: TRBD1
CDR3 protein: CASSPTGTGTEAFF
CDR3 DNA: TGTGCCAGCAGCCCAACGGGGACAGGTACTGAAGCTTTCTTT

clone size: NA
J gene: TRBJ1-2
V gene: TRBV30
D gene: TRBD1
CDR3 protein: CAWSVDGTGSVGYGYTF
CDR3 DNA: TGTGCCTGGAGTGTGGACGGGACAGGTTCCGTGGGGTATGGCTACACCTTC

clone size: NA
J gene: TRBJ1-1
V gene: TRBV10-3
D gene: TRBD1
CDR3 protein: CAIRDPPGQGDTEAFF
CDR3 DNA: TGTGCCATCAGGGACCCACCGGGACAGGGGGACACTGAAGCTTTCTTT

clone size: NA
J gene: TRBJ2-2
V gene: TRBV6-5
D gene: NA
CDR3 protein: CASKRNRDTGELFF
CDR3 DNA: TGTGCCAGCAAGCGGAACAGAGACACCGGGGAGCTGTTTTTT

clone size: NA
J gene: TRBJ1-1
V gene: TRBV12-3/TRBV12-4
D gene: NA
CDR3 protein: CASSPSPITEAFF
CDR3 DNA: TGTGCCAGCAGTCCCAGTCCGATTACTGAAGCTTTCTTT

clone size: NA
J gene: TRBJ1-1
V gene: TRBV2
D gene: NA
CDR3 protein: CASRPRTVGNTEAFF
CDR3 DNA: TGTGCCAGCAGGCCGAGGACAGTTGGAAACACTGAAGCTTTCTTT

clone size: NA
J gene: TRBJ1-3
V gene: TRBV9
D gene: NA
CDR3 protein: CASSLQGSLPGNTIYF
CDR3 DNA: TGTGCCAGCAGCTTACAGGGTTCCTTGCCTGGAAACACCATATATTTT

clone size: NA
J gene: TRBJ2-2
V gene: TRBV19
D gene: NA
CDR3 protein: CASSIIPGDTGELFF
CDR3 DNA: TGTGCCAGTAGTATTATCCCGGGGGACACCGGGGAGCTGTTTTTT

clone size: NA
J gene: TRBJ2-3
V gene: TRBV5-1
D gene: NA
CDR3 protein: CASSQGTNRNTDTQYF
CDR3 DNA: TGCGCCAGCAGCCAGGGGACTAACAGAAACACAGATACGCAGTATTTT

clone size: NA
J gene: TRBJ1-2
V gene: TRBV27
D gene: NA
CDR3 protein: CASSFWGGEDGYTF
CDR3 DNA: TGTGCCAGCAGTTTTTGGGGGGGAGAGGATGGCTACACCTTC

clone size: NA
J gene: TRBJ2-1
V gene: TRBV4-2
D gene: TRBD2
CDR3 protein: CASSQYGGGVVLNNEQFF
CDR3 DNA: TGTGCCAGCAGCCAATATGGCGGGGGGGTAGTCCTCAACAATGAGCAGTTCTTC